Presented here are 12 T cell receptor beta chains from one specimen sequenced in a study of shared clonotypes between healthy human individuals. Some clones are missing from TCRdb's copy, which holds only in-frame ones; the method was immunoSEQ multiplex PCR. The data contain approximately 2,300,000 clones, 92% of them singletons. Sequenced: naive CD4+ T cells from PBMCs. This sample's subset: CD45RA+ positively selected. Receptor source: a man younger than 35 in good health. Some clones in this sample may be carry-over from other donors' samples.

The chain recombines TRBV29-1 with TRBJ2-7; D is unclear. The CDR3 has 15 amino acids. CDR1 SQVTM and CDR2 ANQGSEA come from the germline V gene. V shed 4 bases and J shed 5 bases, with 21 bases lying between them. In nucleotides, the CDR3 is TGCAGCGTTGGAATGGCGGCTGGGGATAATGACGAGCAGTACTTC. Its translation: CSVGMAAGDNDEQYF.

The sample holds one count of this clone. The rearrangement uses TRBV6-1 and TRBJ2-3, with 7 bases that match TRBD2. CDR3 length: 13 residues. Germline-derived CDR1 and CDR2 are MNHNS and SASEGT. With V trimmed by 8 bases and J by 0 bases, 2 bases remained unmatched. The CDR3 protein is CASGRGSTDTQYF. The CDR3 DNA reads as TGTGCCAGCGGGAGGGGAAGCACAGATACGCAGTATTTT.

V is TRBV6-6 and J is TRBJ1-5, with 10 bases matching TRBD1. V shed 5 bases, J shed 7 bases, and the junction held 11 bases outside the gene matches. This CDR3 is built from 16 residues. Germline V gene sequence: CDR1 MNHNY, CDR2 SVGAGI (reference sequence). The chain's CDR3 is CASSPRDRGTWQPQHF. The CDR3 coding sequence is TGTGCCAGCAGTCCCCGGGACAGGGGCACTTGGCAGCCCCAGCATTTT.

The CDR3 protein is CASSDPRAYRSWNYGYTF. CDR3 sequence (DNA): TGCGCCAGCAGCGACCCTAGAGCCTACAGGTCTTGGAACTATGGCTACACCTTC. The V gene is TRBV10-1, the J gene TRBJ1-2; a possible D gene is TRBD1 (5 bases). V lost 6 bases and J lost 2, with 25 bases in between. The germline gives CDR1 WNHNN, CDR2 SYGVQD (reference sequence). The CDR3 is 18 residues long.

CDR3 amino acids: CASSEWGGQPAQETQYF. Here the CDR3 DNA reads TGTGCCAGCAGTGAATGGGGAGGACAGCCTGCCCAAGAGACCCAGTACTTC. The V gene is TRBV25-1, the J gene TRBJ2-5; D is possibly TRBD1 or TRBD2 (6 bases each). Germline V gives CDR1 MGHDK, CDR2 SYGVNS. V was shortened by 1 base and J by 1 base, with 16 bases between the two germline ends. The CDR3 runs 17 residues.

This chain links TRBV10-3 with TRBJ2-1; no reliable D call. The ends were cut back, 3 bases at V and 8 bases at J, with 8 bases in the middle. Germline V lookup: CDR1 ENHRY, CDR2 SYGVKD. CDR3 length: 12 amino acids. CDR3 amino acids: CAISEGSDEQFF. DNA for the CDR3: TGTGCCATCAGTGAAGGAAGCGATGAGCAGTTCTTC.

The rearrangement joins TRBV4-1 to TRBJ2-7; 8 bases are shared with TRBD2. The germline CDR1 and CDR2 sequences are MGHRA and YSYEKL. The CDR3 spans 16 residues. J was trimmed by 4 bases and V by 6 bases; bases with no gene match: 14. The CDR3 reads CASSRDLAGYTYEQYF. For the CDR3, the DNA is TGCGCCAGCAGTCGAGACCTAGCGGGTTACACTTACGAGCAGTACTTC.

This chain links TRBV6-5 with TRBJ1-3, with D unclear. Deletions cut 0 bases from V and 4 bases from J, with 10 bases between. The CDR3 totals 15 residues. The V gene's germline CDR1 is MNHEY and CDR2 SVGAGI. The CDR3 reads CASSYSWAKGNTIYF. CDR3 in DNA: TGTGCCAGCAGTTACTCGTGGGCAAAAGGAAACACCATATATTTT.

The genes are TRBV4-3 and TRBJ1-2, with 7 bases identical to TRBD1. CDR1 is LGHNA, CDR2 YSLEER, per germline. Trimming cost V 0 bases and J 2 bases; bases outside gene matches: 9. The CDR3 runs 17 residues. CDR3 region: CASSQDPRGRGNYGYTF. DNA for the CDR3: TGCGCCAGCAGCCAAGATCCCAGGGGCAGGGGGAACTATGGCTACACCTTC.

The CDR3 DNA follows: TGTGCCAGCAGTTCTTGGCTAATGAGCTCTGGGGCCAACGTCCTGACTTTC. Amino acids: CASSSWLMSSGANVLTF. The chain carries TRBV28 and TRBJ2-6, with D hard to call. The CDR3 runs 17 residues. Trimming pared 4 bases from V and 0 bases from J, leaving 13 bases between. From germline, CDR1 is MDHEN and CDR2 SYDVKM.

The chain recombines TRBV11-2 with TRBJ1-1, with D perhaps TRBD1 (6 bases). CDR3 length equals 13 residues. Trimming removed 4 bases from V and 3 bases from J, with 9 bases in between. Germline V lookup: CDR1 SGHAT, CDR2 FQNNGV. The CDR3 loop is CASSYAGDTEAFF. The CDR3 nucleotides read TGTGCCAGCAGCTATGCAGGGGACACTGAAGCTTTCTTT.

The chain carries TRBV29-1 and TRBJ1-4; no clear D. CDR1 SQVTM and CDR2 ANQGSEA come from the germline V gene. The V and J ends lost 3 bases and 4 bases respectively, with 15 bases between them. The CDR3 runs 15 residues. CDR3 amino acids: CSVDRGGAGNEKLFF. The DNA for the CDR3 is TGCAGCGTTGATCGGGGTGGTGCGGGTAATGAAAAACTGTTTTTT.